These 3 T cell receptor beta chains were sequenced from one sample in a study of Ad26.COV2.S vaccination and SARS-CoV-2 variants. As to treatment: around 19 received Ad26.COV2.S at low or high dose, single or two shots; about 5 received placebo; per-sample allocation not given. Collection of the samples took place on day 63 after the first injection of vaccine or placebo. TCRdb's copy holds only in-frame clones and misses some; the assay was immunoSEQ multiplex PCR. In the table there are hundreds of thousands of clones, around 89% of which are singletons. This specimen was peripheral blood, taken in a trial of Ad26.COV2.S vaccine versus placebo. The origin of the receptors is a person aged 18-60 years who received the Ad26.COV2.S COVID-19 vaccine or a placebo.

The chain employs TRBV14 and TRBJ2-1; possibly TRBD1 or TRBD2 for D (5 bases each). Germline V CDR1 and CDR2: SGHDN, FVKESK. The CDR3 consists of 19 residues. V was clipped by 0 bases and J by 0 bases, with 18 bases between them. The CDR3 sequence: CASSQDGGRRLSSYNEQFF. The CDR3 DNA sequence: TGTGCCAGCAGCCAAGATGGGGGTAGGCGCCTTAGCTCCTACAATGAGCAGTTCTTC.

The rearrangement links TRBV9 to TRBJ1-1; 10 nucleotides agree with TRBD1. The CDR3 totals 13 residues. Germline values: CDR1 SGDLS, CDR2 YYNGEE. The trim removed 4 bases at V and 5 bases at J, leaving 2 bases unmatched. In nucleotides, the CDR3 is TGTGCCAGCAGCCTGGACAGGGGGACTGAAGCTTTCTTT. Its protein is CASSLDRGTEAFF.

This chain links TRBV27 with TRBJ1-2; D is uncertain. This CDR3 has 13 amino acids. Trimming removed 3 bases from V and 5 bases from J, with 10 bases in between. Germline CDR1 MNHEY, CDR2 SMNVEV (reference sequence). Here the CDR3 reads CASSLTLGYGYTF. CDR3 DNA sequence: TGTGCCAGCAGTTTGACCCTTGGGTATGGCTACACCTTC.